One and the same sample provided the 4 T cell receptor beta chains below, sequenced in a study of blood T cell repertoires in COVID-19. The table came from immunoSEQ multiplex PCR; TCRdb's copy has only in-frame clones and leaves some out. The profile shows 310,000 or so clones, roughly 90% of them singletons. The sample comprised PBMCs or T cells enriched from blood (not recorded which). These receptors were collected from a woman aged 30 to 39 who had recovered from COVID-19.

This clone was seen only a few times. Other DNA sequences in the same sample also yield this CDR3. V and J are TRBV28 and TRBJ1-2; 8 bases map to TRBD1. CDR3 size: 14 residues. Germline CDR1 reads MDHEN; CDR2 reads SYDVKM. Trimming cost V 5 bases and J 2 bases; bases outside gene matches: 4. CDR3 protein: CASSLGQGNYGYTF. The CDR3 DNA follows: TGTGCCAGCAGTCTTGGACAGGGAAACTATGGCTACACCTTC.

The chain carries TRBV28 and TRBJ1-6; TRBD1 aligns across 8 bases. V dropped 6 bases and J dropped 7; count of bases not matched to a gene: 17. Per the germline V gene, CDR1 is MDHEN and CDR2 is SYDVKM. The CDR3 is 18 amino acids. CDR3 nucleotide sequence: TGTGCCAGCAGCTTTTGGTCTGACAGGGGCCTGGTAAATTCACCCCTCCACTTT. Its translation: CASSFWSDRGLVNSPLHF.

This chain joins TRBV6-4 and TRBJ2-2; no clear D. The ends were cut back, 5 bases at V and 1 base at J, with 8 bases in the middle. The CDR3 sequence is 14 residues long. Looked up from germline, CDR1 is MRHNA and CDR2 is SNTAGT. CDR3 bases: TGTGCCAGCAGTCTCCAGGAGAACACCGGGGAGCTGTTTTTT. It encodes CASSLQENTGELFF.

This clone showed up just once. The chain links TRBV4-2 to TRBJ2-1; maybe TRBD2 (5 bases). CDR1 is LGHNA, CDR2 YNFKEQ, per germline. V gave up 0 bases and J gave up 1 base, with 16 bases separating them. The CDR3 runs to 18 residues. CDR3 DNA sequence: TGTGCCAGCAGCCAAGAAGGTCCCCAGCGGCCTTCCTACAATGAGCAGTTCTTC. Translation: CASSQEGPQRPSYNEQFF.